This T cell receptor (beta chain) came from a study of breast tumors, draining lymph nodes, adjacent tissues. This clonotype was seen repeatedly, ten times or more. Germline V gene lookup returns CDR1 SGDLS and CDR2 YYNGEE. V shed 4 bases and J 8 bases; nucleotides not matched to a gene: 9. This CDR3 spans 14 amino acids. TCRdb processed the multiplex PCR reads anew with MiXCR; each CDR3 protein has one entry. The sample shows 140,000 to 150,000 distinct CDR3 sequences, 30% to 35% of them seen only once. The lymph nodes were axillary draining lymph nodes from breast cancer patients. The chain has TRBV9 and TRBJ1-2; 9 positions agree with TRBD1. The source is a female donor with breast cancer. Some clones in this sample may be carry-over from other donors' samples. Material: axillary lymph node tissue. The DNA of the CDR3 is TGTGCCAGCAGCCCAAGGACAGGGGTCGGAGGCTACACCTTC. This sequence encodes CASSPRTGVGGYTF.